This T cell receptor beta chain was identified in a study of human T cells and chemical hapten exposure. Study-level information: An area of 2 cm by 2 to 2.5 cm on upper inner arm skin received 2% DPC for sensitization.

This CDR3 is 13 amino acids long. V was clipped by 2 bases and J by 5 bases, with 7 bases between them. Germline lookup yields CDR1 SGHNT and CDR2 YYREEE (reference sequence). Time point indicated: patch test 1, 2 weeks after DPC sensitization. The treatment denotes: therapeutic diphenylcyclopropenone sensitization with weekly scalp DPC. At patch-test visits, sampling came before the patch test. The authors' total RNA extraction used unfractionated whole blood. TCRdb redid the calling of the RACE reads with MiXCR, one entry per CDR3 protein. The sample includes some 340,000 distinct CDR3 sequences, 5.5% to 8% of them seen just once.

This TCR was sampled from a woman younger than 30 with alopecia areata. Some clones in this sample may be carry-over from other donors' samples. The starting material was whole blood, obtained in connection with sensitization to the hapten diphenylcyclopropenone (DPC). This chain joins TRBV5-4 and TRBJ1-4; D is ambiguous. The CDR3: CASSLSVNEKLFF. The DNA for the CDR3 is TGTGCCAGCAGCTTATCGGTCAATGAAAAACTGTTTTTT.